This T cell receptor beta chain was captured in a study of blood T cell repertoires in COVID-19. Study in general: Whether acute or convalescent, the COVID-19 samples came from the United States, Italy and Spain.

Produced via immunoSEQ multiplex PCR; TCRdb's table is partial and in-frame only. The table lists approximately 80,000 clones, 80% to 85% of them singletons. Germline V lookup: CDR1 SGHNT, CDR2 YYREEE (reference sequence). The CDR3 runs to 15 residues. V lost 5 bases to trimming and J lost 0 bases; unmatched junction nucleotides: 7. The rearrangement joins TRBV5-4 to TRBJ2-7; TRBD1 matches at 8 bases. The sequencing input was peripheral blood. The sequence was collected from a man aged 80 or over with acute or convalescent COVID-19. The CDR3 DNA sequence: TGTGCCAGCAGTCGGACAGGGATCGGCTCCTACGAGCAGTACTTC. It specifies CASSRTGIGSYEQYF.